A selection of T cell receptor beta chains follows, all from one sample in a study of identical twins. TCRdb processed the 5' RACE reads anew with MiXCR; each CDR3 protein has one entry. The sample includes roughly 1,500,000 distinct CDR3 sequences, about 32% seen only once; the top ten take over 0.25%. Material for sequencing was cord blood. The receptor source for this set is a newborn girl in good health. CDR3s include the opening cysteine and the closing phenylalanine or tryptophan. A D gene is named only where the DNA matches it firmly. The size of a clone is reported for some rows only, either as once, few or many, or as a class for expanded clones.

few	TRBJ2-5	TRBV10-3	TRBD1	CAISPRGWQETQYF	TGTGCCATCAGCCCCAGGGGGTGGCAAGAGACCCAGTACTTC
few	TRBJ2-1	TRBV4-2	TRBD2	CASSQEPGLAGGQFYNEQFF	TGTGCCAGCAGCCAAGAACCCGGACTAGCGGGGGGGCAGTTCTACAATGAGCAGTTCTTC
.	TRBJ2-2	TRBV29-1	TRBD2	CSVPSGRGELFF	TGCAGCGTTCCTAGCGGGAGGGGGGAGCTGTTTTTT
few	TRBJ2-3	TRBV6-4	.	CASSGLGTFVLLRDTQYF	TGTGCCAGCAGTGGCCTCGGCACCTTTGTCCTCCTTCGGGATACGCAGTATTTT
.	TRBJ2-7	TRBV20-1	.	CSARDPPLDEQYF	TGCAGTGCTAGAGACCCCCCCCTAGACGAGCAGTACTTC
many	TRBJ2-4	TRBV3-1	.	CASSPHTQGLGNIQYF	TGTGCCAGCAGCCCCCACACTCAGGGTTTGGGAAACATTCAGTACTTC
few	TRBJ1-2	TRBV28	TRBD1	CASSLKGRTGPRGDGYTF	TGTGCCAGCAGTTTGAAGGGACGGACAGGGCCTCGGGGGGATGGCTACACCTTC
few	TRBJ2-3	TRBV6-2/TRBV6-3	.	CASRMTDTQYF	TGTGCCAGCCGGATGACAGATACGCAGTATTTT
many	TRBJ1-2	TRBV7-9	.	CASSTGPANYGYTF	TGCGCCAGCAGTACAGGACCAGCTAACTATGGCTACACCTTC
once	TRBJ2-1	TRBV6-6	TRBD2	CASMGLAGAYNEQFF	TGTGCCAGCATGGGGCTAGCGGGCGCCTACAATGAGCAGTTCTTC
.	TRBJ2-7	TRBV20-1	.	CSPRRRGLSYEQYF	TGCAGTCCCCGCCGGCGGGGCCTTTCCTACGAGCAGTACTTC
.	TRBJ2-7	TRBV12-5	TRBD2	CASGLVQIAGGEYSYNEQYF	TGTGCTAGTGGTTTGGTACAGATAGCGGGGGGGGAATACTCCTACAATGAGCAGTACTTC
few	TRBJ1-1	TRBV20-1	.	CSVVAGMNTEAFF	TGCAGCGTCGTGGCAGGTATGAACACTGAAGCTTTCTTT
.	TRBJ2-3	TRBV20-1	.	CSAPVWGGPDTQYF	TGCAGTGCTCCAGTCTGGGGTGGGCCAGATACGCAGTATTTT
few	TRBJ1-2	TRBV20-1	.	CSAQRANYGYTF	TGCAGTGCTCAAAGGGCCAACTATGGCTACACCTTC
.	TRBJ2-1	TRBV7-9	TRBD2	CASSLRAGGPSYNEQFF	TGTGCCAGCAGCTTACGAGCGGGGGGGCCAAGTTACAATGAGCAGTTCTTC
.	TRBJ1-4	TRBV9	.	CASAIGVGEKLFF	TGTGCCAGCGCCATCGGGGTCGGTGAAAAACTGTTTTTT
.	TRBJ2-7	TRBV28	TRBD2	CASSGLAGGTGIYEQYF	TGTGCCAGCAGCGGACTAGCGGGAGGCACGGGGATCTACGAGCAGTACTTC
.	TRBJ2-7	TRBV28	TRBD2	CASSPGPGLASYNEQYF	TGTGCCAGCAGTCCGGGACCGGGACTAGCGTCCTACAATGAGCAGTACTTC
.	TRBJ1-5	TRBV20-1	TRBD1	CSAQTGGNQPQHF	TGCAGTGCGCAGACAGGGGGGAATCAGCCCCAGCATTTT
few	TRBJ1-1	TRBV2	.	CASSATDLGTEAFF	TGTGCCAGCAGCGCCACGGACCTGGGGACTGAAGCTTTCTTT
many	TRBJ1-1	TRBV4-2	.	CASSLRDTYTEAFF	TGTGCCAGCAGCCTAAGGGACACCTACACTGAAGCTTTCTTT
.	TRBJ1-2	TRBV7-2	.	CASSHGPDYGYTF	TGTGCCAGCAGCCACGGGCCAGACTATGGCTACACCTTC
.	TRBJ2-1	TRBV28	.	CASSLMLAYNEQFF	TGTGCCAGCAGTTTGATGCTAGCTTACAATGAGCAGTTCTTC
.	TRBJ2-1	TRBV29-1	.	CSVMLYNEQFF	TGCAGCGTCATGCTTTACAATGAGCAGTTCTTC
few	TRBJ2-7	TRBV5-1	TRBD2	CASSLEGGRAYEQYF	TGCGCCAGCAGCTTGGAAGGCGGGAGAGCCTACGAGCAGTACTTC
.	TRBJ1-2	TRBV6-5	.	CASSYSAGVGGYTF	TGTGCCAGCAGTTACTCGGCAGGGGTCGGTGGCTACACCTTC
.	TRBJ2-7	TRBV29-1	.	CSVERSGGGHYEQYF	TGCAGCGTTGAAAGGTCCGGAGGGGGCCACTACGAGCAGTACTTC
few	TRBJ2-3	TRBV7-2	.	CASSLAGPITDTQYF	TGTGCCAGCAGCTTAGCGGGGCCCATCACAGATACGCAGTATTTT
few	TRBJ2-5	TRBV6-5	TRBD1	CASSSPQGQETQYF	TGTGCCAGCAGCTCTCCACAGGGGCAAGAGACCCAGTACTTC
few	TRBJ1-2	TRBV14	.	CASSQVAPLYGYTF	TGTGCCAGCAGCCAAGTTGCTCCTCTCTATGGCTACACCTTC
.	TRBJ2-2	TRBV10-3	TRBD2	CAIAGGYTGELFF	TGTGCCATCGCGGGGGGTTACACCGGGGAGCTGTTTTTT
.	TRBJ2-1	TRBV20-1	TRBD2	CSARLLAGGPSEQFF	TGCAGTGCTAGGCTACTAGCGGGGGGGCCGAGTGAGCAGTTCTTC
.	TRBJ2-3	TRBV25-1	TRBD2	CASSVRAGKHSTDTQYF	TGTGCCAGCAGTGTTCGAGCGGGAAAGCATAGCACAGATACGCAGTATTTT
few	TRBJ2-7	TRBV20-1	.	CSARDLGKSNSYEQYF	TGCAGTGCTAGAGATCTCGGAAAATCAAACTCCTACGAGCAGTACTTC
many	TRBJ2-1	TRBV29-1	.	CSVEDLEGNEQFF	TGCAGCGTTGAAGATCTCGAGGGGAATGAGCAGTTCTTC
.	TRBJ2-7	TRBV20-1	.	CSARRTNDLYEQYF	TGCAGTGCTAGACGGACAAACGACCTCTACGAGCAGTACTTC
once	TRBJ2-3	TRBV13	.	CASAREEGDTDTQYF	TGTGCCAGCGCCAGGGAGGAGGGGGACACAGATACGCAGTATTTT
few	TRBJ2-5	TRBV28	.	CASLIQGAETQYF	TGTGCCAGCCTAATCCAGGGAGCAGAGACCCAGTACTTC
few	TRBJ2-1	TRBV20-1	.	CSARVPQAAYNEQFF	TGCAGTGCTAGAGTCCCCCAAGCCGCCTACAATGAGCAGTTCTTC